The clone carrying this T cell receptor (beta chain) was counted once. What it recognizes is unknown. This record belongs to a study of blood T cells in healthy people across ages. Study-wide findings and caveats: Long-lived and aged donors differed, with more naive CD4+ cells and higher diversity in the long-lived.

It was with a sample-barcoded 5' primer and a J-beta primer mix that a second PCR of about 6 to 12 cycles was run. A 12-random-nucleotide template-switch adaptor tagged each cDNA molecule. TCRdb ran MiXCR on the 5' RACE reads and lists one entry per CDR3 protein. This table holds about 830,000 distinct CDR3 sequences, 62% found once. Isolation recovered at least 6.5 million PBMCs from every sample. Sequencing was done on a sample of blood. This clonotype was obtained from a man aged 25 to 40 in good health.

The CDR3 DNA reads as TGCAGTGCTACCCCGGGACAGGGTACTGACTATGGCTACACCTTC. This gives the protein CSATPGQGTDYGYTF. This chain connects TRBV20-1 to TRBJ1-2; TRBD1 matches at 9 bases. With 4 bases clipped from V and 3 bases from J, the junction kept 9 bases outside the gene matches. CDR3 size: 15 residues. The germline V gene encodes CDR1 DFQATT and CDR2 SNEGSKA (reference sequence).